The 5 T cell receptor beta chains in this list originate from one sample, sequenced in a study of radiotherapy plus CTLA-4 blockade in lung cancer. The table came from immunoSEQ multiplex PCR; TCRdb's copy has only in-frame clones and leaves some out. Of 60,000 to 65,000 clones listed, roughly 80% were seen once; the top ten hold 4.4%. The material sequenced was peripheral blood, taken from a patient treated with radiotherapy plus ipilimumab. Source of these receptors: a human donor with non-small cell lung cancer who had a complete response to radiotherapy plus ipilimumab.

The chain employs TRBV2 and TRBJ1-1, with a tentative D call TRBD1 (5 bases). The CDR3 runs to 14 residues. CDR1 and CDR2 from the germline V gene are SNHLY and FYNNEI. V was shortened by 5 bases and J by 4 bases, with 14 bases between the two germline ends. The CDR3 bases are TGTGCCAGCAGTCAGGGATCCGACGGCACTGAAGCTTTCTTT. This translates into CASSQGSDGTEAFF.

Points on this clone: A read error may account for a junction end that differs from germline. The V and J genes are TRBV7-2 and TRBJ2-3; D not resolved. The CDR3 covers 11 residues. The V gene's germline CDR1 is SGHTA and CDR2 FQGNSA. CDR3 bases: TGTGCCAGCAGCCCGACGACAAAGGTACATTTT. Its translation is CASSPTTKVHF. Complete variable domain (other parts from reference TRBV7-2 and TRBJ2-3): GAGVSQSPSNKVTEKGKDVELRCDPISGHTALYWYRQSLGQGLEFLIYFQGNSAPDKSGLPSDRFSAERTGGSVSTLTIQRTQQEDSAVYLCASSPTTKVHFGPGTRLTVL.

This clone was found a few times. The CDR3 spells CASSPRGAGGLTGELFF. CDR3 DNA: TGTGCCAGCAGCCCCCGGGGGGCGGGGGGGCTCACCGGGGAGCTGTTTTTT. The rearrangement joins TRBV9 to TRBJ2-2; 9 nucleotides line up with TRBD2. CDR1 is SGDLS and CDR2 is YYNGEE in the germline V gene. The CDR3 is made up of 17 amino acids. The junction had 11 bases not matched to a gene; V was cut back by 4 bases and J by 4 bases. Looking up the rest from reference TRBV9 and TRBJ2-2 gives the full variable domain: DSGVTQTPKHLITATGQRVTLRCSPRSGDLSVYWYQQSLDQGLQFLIQYYNGEERAKGNILERFSAQQFPDLHSELNLSSLELGDSALYFCASSPRGAGGLTGELFFGEGSRLTVL.

CDR3 coding DNA: TGTGCCAGCAGCAAAGCCCCCCCCGATCAGCGGGAGGGCTCCTACGAGCAGTACGTC. It codes for CASSKAPPDQREGSYEQYV. J is TRBJ2-7 and V is TRBV21-1; TRBD2 reflects the table's D call only, with no check against the DNA. TRBV21-1 has pseudogene status. This CDR3 has 19 amino acids.

The V call is TRBV18, the J call TRBJ2-7, with 10 bases fitting TRBD1. J was trimmed by 3 bases and V by 4 bases; bases with no gene match: 0. CDR1 and CDR2 from the germline V gene are KGHSH and LQKENI. The CDR3 is 13 residues long. The CDR3 DNA reads TGTGCCAGCTCACGGACAGGGGGCTACGAGCAGTACGTC. Translated: CASSRTGGYEQYV.